This TCR beta chain emerged from a study of cytomegalovirus exposure and HLA in healthy donors. To note about this clone: What it binds is unknown.

CDR1 is KGHSH, CDR2 LQKENI, per germline. The CDR3 loop spans 14 amino acids. V gave up 4 bases and J gave up 6 bases; unmatched junction bases: 5. PCR primers comprised 60 Vbeta and 13 Jbeta primers. TCRdb's table, derived via immunoSEQ multiplex PCR, lists solely in-frame clones and lacks some. The sample holds 100,000 or so clones, roughly 77% seen once. Points from the study as a whole: Later analysis demonstrated an association between a missense DCLRE1C variant and TCR beta V- and J-gene trimming.

Specimen: PBMCs. The gene calls are TRBV18 and TRBJ1-1, with TRBD1 identical over 10 bases. This sequence was found in a woman between 45 and 60 years old in good health and CMV-seropositive. The CDR3 spells CASSRGQGVSEAFF. The CDR3 nucleotides read TGTGCCAGCTCACGAGGACAGGGGGTGTCTGAAGCTTTCTTT.